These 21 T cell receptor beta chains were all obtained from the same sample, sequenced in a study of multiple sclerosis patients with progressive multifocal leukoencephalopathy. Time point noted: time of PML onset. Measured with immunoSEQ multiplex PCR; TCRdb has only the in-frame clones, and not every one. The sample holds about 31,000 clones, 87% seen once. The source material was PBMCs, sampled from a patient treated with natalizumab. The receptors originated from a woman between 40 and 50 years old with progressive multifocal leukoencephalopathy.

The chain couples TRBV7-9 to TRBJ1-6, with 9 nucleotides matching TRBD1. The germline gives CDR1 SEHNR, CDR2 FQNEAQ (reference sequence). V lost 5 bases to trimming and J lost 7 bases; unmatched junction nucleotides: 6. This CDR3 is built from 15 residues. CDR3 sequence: CASSPGTGMNSPLHF. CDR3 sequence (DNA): TGTGCCAGCAGCCCCGGGACAGGGATGAATTCACCCCTCCACTTT.

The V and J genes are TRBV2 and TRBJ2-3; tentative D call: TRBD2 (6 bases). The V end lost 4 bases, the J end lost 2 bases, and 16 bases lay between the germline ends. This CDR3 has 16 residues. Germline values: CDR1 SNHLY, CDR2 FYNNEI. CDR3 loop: CASSAEGLTFTDTQYF. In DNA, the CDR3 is TGTGCCAGCAGTGCCGAGGGACTGACTTTCACAGATACGCAGTATTTT.

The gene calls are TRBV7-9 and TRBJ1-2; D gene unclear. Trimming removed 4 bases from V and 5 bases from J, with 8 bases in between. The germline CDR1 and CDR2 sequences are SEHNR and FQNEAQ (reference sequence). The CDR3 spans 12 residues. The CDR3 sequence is CASSSGFYGYTF. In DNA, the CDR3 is TGTGCCAGCAGCTCGGGATTTTATGGCTACACCTTC.

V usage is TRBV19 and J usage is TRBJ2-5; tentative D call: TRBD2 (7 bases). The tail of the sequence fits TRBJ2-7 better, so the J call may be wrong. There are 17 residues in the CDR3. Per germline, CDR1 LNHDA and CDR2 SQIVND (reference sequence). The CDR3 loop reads CASSRWVGGRRAYEQYF. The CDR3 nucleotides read TGTGCCAGTAGTAGGTGGGTCGGGGGGCGAAGAGCCTACGAGCAGTACTTC.

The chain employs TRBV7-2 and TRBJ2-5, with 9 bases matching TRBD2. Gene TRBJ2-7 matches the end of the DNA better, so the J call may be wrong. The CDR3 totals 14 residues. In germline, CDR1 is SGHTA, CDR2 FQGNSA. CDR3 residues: CASSPTSGAYEQYF. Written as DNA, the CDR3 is TGTGCCAGCAGCCCGACTAGCGGTGCCTACGAGCAGTACTTC.

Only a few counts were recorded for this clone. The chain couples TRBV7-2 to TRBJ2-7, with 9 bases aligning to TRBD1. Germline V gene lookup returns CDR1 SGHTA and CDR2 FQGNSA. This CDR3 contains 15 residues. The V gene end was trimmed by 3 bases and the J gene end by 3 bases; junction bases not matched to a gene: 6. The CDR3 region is CASSFTGTGIYEQYF. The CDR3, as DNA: TGTGCCAGCAGCTTTACCGGGACAGGGATCTACGAGCAGTACTTC. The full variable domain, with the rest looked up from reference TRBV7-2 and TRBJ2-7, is GAGVSQSPSNKVTEKGKDVELRCDPISGHTALYWYRQSLGQGLEFLIYFQGNSAPDKSGLPSDRFSAERTGGSVSTLTIQRTQQEDSAVYLCASSFTGTGIYEQYFGPGTRLTVT.

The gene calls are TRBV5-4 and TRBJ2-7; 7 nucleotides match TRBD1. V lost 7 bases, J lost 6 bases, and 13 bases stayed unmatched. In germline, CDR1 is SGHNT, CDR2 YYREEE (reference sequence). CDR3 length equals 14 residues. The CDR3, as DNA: TGTGCCAGCTGTAGGGGGCTTAGGCGGCTCGAGCAGTACTTC. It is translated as CASCRGLRRLEQYF.

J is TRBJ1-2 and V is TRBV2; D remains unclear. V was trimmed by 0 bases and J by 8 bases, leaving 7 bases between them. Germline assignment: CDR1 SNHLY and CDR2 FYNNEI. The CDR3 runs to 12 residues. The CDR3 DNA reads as TGTGCCAGCAGTGAAGCGTATGGGGGCTACACCTTC. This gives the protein CASSEAYGGYTF.

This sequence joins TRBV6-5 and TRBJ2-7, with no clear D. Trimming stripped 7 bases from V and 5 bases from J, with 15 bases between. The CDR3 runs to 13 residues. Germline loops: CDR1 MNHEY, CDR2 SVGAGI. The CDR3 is CASNMVGEHEQYF. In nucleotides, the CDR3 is TGTGCCAGCAACATGGTTGGGGAACACGAGCAGTACTTC.

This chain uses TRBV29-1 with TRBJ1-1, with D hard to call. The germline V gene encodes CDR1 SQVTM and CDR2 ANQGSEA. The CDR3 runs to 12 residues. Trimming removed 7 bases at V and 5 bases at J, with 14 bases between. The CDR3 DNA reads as TGCAGCGGCCACAAAGATAGTACTGAAGCTTTCTTT. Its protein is CSGHKDSTEAFF.

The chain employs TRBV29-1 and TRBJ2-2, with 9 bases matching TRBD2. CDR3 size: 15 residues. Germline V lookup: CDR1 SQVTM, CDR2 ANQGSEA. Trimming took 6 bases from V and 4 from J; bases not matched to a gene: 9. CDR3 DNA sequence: TGCAGCGTCGATCCGGGACTAGCCTCCACCGGGGAGCTGTTTTTT. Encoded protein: CSVDPGLASTGELFF.

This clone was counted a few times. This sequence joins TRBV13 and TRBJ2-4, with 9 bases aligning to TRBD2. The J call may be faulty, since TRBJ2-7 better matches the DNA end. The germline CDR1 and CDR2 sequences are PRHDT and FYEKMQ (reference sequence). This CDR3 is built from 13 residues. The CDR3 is CASRASGVDEQYF. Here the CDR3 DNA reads TGTGCCAGCAGAGCTAGCGGGGTAGACGAGCAGTACTTC.

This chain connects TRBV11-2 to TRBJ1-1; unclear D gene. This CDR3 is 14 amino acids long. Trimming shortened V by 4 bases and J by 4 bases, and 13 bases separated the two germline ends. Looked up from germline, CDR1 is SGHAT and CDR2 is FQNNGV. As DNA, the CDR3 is TGTGCCAGCAGCTCCGGGCCAGTTGGCACTGAAGCTTTCTTT. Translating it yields CASSSGPVGTEAFF.

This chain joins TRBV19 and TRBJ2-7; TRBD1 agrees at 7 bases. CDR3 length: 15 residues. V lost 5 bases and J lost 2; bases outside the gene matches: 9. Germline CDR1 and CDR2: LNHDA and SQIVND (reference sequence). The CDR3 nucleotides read TGTGCCAGTAGTTACGAACAGGGGACCACCTACGAGCAGTACTTC. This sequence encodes CASSYEQGTTYEQYF.

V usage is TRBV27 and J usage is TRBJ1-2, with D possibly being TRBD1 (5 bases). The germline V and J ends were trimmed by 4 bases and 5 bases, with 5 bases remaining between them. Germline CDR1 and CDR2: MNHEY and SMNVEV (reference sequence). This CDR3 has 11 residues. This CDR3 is CASSWGYGYTF. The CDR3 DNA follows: TGTGCCAGCAGTTGGGGGTATGGCTACACCTTC.

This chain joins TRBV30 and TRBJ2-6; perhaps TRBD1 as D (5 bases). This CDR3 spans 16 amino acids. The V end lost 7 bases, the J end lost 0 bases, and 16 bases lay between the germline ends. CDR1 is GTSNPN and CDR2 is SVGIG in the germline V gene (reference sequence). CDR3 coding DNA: TGTGCCTCCCACCCTAGGGGCCCCTCTGGGGCCAACGTCCTGACTTTC. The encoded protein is CASHPRGPSGANVLTF.

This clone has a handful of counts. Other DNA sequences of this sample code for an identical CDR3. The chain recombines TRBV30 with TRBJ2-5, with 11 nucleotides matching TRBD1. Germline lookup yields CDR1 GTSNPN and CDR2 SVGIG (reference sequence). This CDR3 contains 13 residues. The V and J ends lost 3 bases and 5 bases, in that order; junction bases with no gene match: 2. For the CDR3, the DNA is TGTGCCTGGAGGGGGGACAGGGGGGAGACCCAGTACTTC. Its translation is CAWRGDRGETQYF.

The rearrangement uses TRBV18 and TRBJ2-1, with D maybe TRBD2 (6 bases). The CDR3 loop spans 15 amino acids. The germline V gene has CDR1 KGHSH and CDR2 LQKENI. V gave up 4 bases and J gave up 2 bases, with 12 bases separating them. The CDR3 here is CASSLSGFTYNEQFF. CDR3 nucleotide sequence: TGTGCCAGCTCACTCAGCGGGTTCACCTACAATGAGCAGTTCTTC.

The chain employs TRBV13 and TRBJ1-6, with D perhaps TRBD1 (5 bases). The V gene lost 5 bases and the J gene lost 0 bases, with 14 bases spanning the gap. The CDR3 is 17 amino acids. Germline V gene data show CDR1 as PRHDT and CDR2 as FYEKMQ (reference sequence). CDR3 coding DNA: TGTGCCAGCAGCAGCCGGGACGGAGACTCCTATAATTCACCCCTCCACTTT. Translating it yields CASSSRDGDSYNSPLHF.

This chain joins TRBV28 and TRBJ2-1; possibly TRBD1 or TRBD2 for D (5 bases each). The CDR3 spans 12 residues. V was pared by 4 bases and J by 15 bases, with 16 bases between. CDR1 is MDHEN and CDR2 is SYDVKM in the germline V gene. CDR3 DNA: TGTGCCAGCAGTTCTAGGGGACCCTCGCCGTTCTTC. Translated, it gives CASSSRGPSPFF.

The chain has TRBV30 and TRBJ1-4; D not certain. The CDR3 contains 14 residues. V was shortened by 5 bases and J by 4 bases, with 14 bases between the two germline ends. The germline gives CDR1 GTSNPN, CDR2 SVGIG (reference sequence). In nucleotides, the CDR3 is TGTGCCTGGTCGGAGATAGGGTTTAATGAAAAACTGTTTTTT. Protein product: CAWSEIGFNEKLFF. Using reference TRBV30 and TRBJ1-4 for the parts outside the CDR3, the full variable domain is SQTIHQWPATLVQPVGSPLSLECTVEGTSNPNLYWYRQAAGRGLQLLFYSVGIGQISSEVPQNLSASRPQDRQFILSSKKLLLSDSGFYLCAWSEIGFNEKLFFGSGTQLSVL.